This T cell receptor beta chain was recovered during a study of sequential checkpoint blockade in melanoma. In the study overall: After nivolumab or ipilimumab alone, twenty-two patients had week-13 rebiopsies.

This CDR3 region has 12 residues. Germline V gives CDR1 MNHGY, CDR2 SAAAGT. V was cut by 10 bases and J by 7 bases, with 14 bases left in between. This clone is labeled medium-sized. Regarding treatment: randomized to nivolumab then ipilimumab (arm A) or the reverse (arm B). Produced via immunoSEQ multiplex PCR; TCRdb's table is partial and in-frame only. Of fewer than 6,500 clones in the sample, 22% were seen once. V and J are TRBV6-8 and TRBJ2-1; the D gene is possibly TRBD1 (6 bases). The sample in question was tumor tissue (inferred from file names), obtained from a patient given nivolumab and ipilimumab in sequence. The sequence came from a human donor with melanoma. DNA of the CDR3: TGTGCCATCTGGGCAGGGACAAATGAGCAGTTCTTC. This encodes CAIWAGTNEQFF.